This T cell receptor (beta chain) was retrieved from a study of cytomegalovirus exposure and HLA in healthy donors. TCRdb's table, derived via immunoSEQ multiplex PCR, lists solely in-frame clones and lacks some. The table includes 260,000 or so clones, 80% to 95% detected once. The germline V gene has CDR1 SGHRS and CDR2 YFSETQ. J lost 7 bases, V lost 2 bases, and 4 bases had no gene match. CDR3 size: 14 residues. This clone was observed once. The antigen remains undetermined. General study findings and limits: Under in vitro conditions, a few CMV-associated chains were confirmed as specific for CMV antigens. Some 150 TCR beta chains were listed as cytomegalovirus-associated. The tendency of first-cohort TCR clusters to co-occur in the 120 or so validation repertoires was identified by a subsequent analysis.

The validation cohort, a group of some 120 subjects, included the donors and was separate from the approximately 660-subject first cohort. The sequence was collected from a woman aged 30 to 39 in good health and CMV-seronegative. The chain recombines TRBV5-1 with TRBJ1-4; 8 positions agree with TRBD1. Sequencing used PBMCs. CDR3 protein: CASSLRTGSEKLFF. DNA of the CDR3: TGCGCCAGCAGCTTAAGGACAGGGAGTGAAAAACTGTTTTTT.